These T cell receptor beta chains were read from a single sample in a study of T-cell reconstitution after alpha-beta-depleted transplantation in children. In TCRdb, the PCR reads were re-called with MiXCR into one record per CDR3 protein. This table holds 250,000 or so distinct CDR3 sequences, roughly a quarter found once. Sequencing used PBMCs, mostly from graft donor cells, obtained 360 days after TCRalphabeta/CD19-depleted stem cell transplant. These TCRs come from a female patient aged 2 to 10 who had a stem cell transplant for congenital amegakaryocytic thrombocytopenia, so the T cells may come from the graft donor. Both conserved end residues are part of each CDR3. The D gene is left open where the match is weak. For some rows the clone size is stated as once, few or many, or as a class when expanded; others skip it.

TRBV5-1	NA	TRBD2	TRBJ2-1	CASSLLAGVGNEQFF	TGCGCCAGCAGCTTACTAGCGGGAGTGGGAAATGAGCAGTTCTTC
TRBV6-1	NA	TRBD1	TRBJ2-2	CASSEFGTGQGKAGELFF	TGTGCCAGCAGTGAATTCGGGACAGGCCAGGGCAAGGCCGGGGAGCTGTTTTTT
TRBV20-1	NA	NA	TRBJ2-1	CSARTRDFVSIF	TGCAGTGCTAGAACCAGGGACTTCGTTTCAATCTTC
TRBV6-5	few	NA	TRBJ2-2	CASSYSGVASGELFF	TGTGCCAGCAGTTACTCTGGGGTGGCGTCCGGGGAGCTGTTTTTT
TRBV5-1	many	NA	TRBJ2-3	CASSWQADTQYF	TGCGCCAGCAGCTGGCAGGCAGATACGCAGTATTTT
TRBV3-1	few	TRBD2	TRBJ2-1	CASSVSGGASHEQFF	TGTGCCAGCAGCGTTAGCGGGGGGGCCAGCCATGAGCAGTTCTTC
TRBV28	few	NA	TRBJ2-2	CASSLQGSNTGELFF	TGTGCCAGCAGTTTACAGGGATCGAACACCGGGGAGCTGTTTTTT
TRBV10-3	many	NA	TRBJ1-1	CAITGTQNTEAFF	TGTGCCATCACCGGGACACAGAACACTGAAGCTTTCTTT
TRBV6-2/TRBV6-3	once	TRBD2	TRBJ2-7	CASSSPGLAGAPGKEQYF	TGTGCCAGCAGTTCCCCGGGACTAGCGGGAGCTCCGGGAAAGGAGCAGTACTTC
TRBV11-1	few	TRBD1	TRBJ2-2	CASSLRTGRNTGELFF	TGTGCCAGCAGCCTGCGGACAGGAAGGAACACCGGGGAGCTGTTTTTT
TRBV10-3	NA	TRBD2	TRBJ2-7	CAISESGVAGDPHEQYF	TGTGCCATCAGTGAGTCGGGGGTAGCGGGAGATCCCCACGAGCAGTACTTC
TRBV11-2	NA	NA	TRBJ2-3	CASSAGKTSLAGDTQYF	TGTGCCAGCAGCGCGGGCAAGACTAGTCTAGCAGGAGATACGCAGTATTTT
TRBV28	NA	NA	TRBJ2-2	CASSRPIVRGTGELFF	TGTGCCAGCAGTCGACCAATTGTCCGGGGGACCGGGGAGCTGTTTTTT
TRBV7-9	NA	TRBD2	TRBJ2-1	CASSSHPGTSSTEQLF	TGTGCCAGCAGCTCCCATCCCGGGACTAGTAGCACTGAGCAGCTCTTC
TRBV28	many	NA	TRBJ2-3	CASSFFQGTDTQYF	TGTGCCAGCAGTTTTTTTCAGGGCACAGATACGCAGTATTTT
TRBV19	few	NA	TRBJ1-2	CASTHTGANYGYTF	TGTGCCAGTACCCATACGGGGGCAAACTATGGCTACACCTTC
TRBV9	NA	NA	TRBJ1-6	CASSVRGWNSPLHF	TGTGCCAGCAGTGTCCGGGGGTGGAATTCACCCCTCCACTTT
TRBV27	few	NA	TRBJ2-5	CASRGETQYF	TGTGCCAGCAGGGGTGAGACCCAGTACTTC
TRBV2	many	TRBD1	TRBJ2-7	CASSDVTGSSYEQYF	TGTGCCAGCAGTGATGTGACAGGGTCCTCCTACGAGCAGTACTTC
TRBV7-8	many	NA	TRBJ2-7	CASSLSFGGLGYEQYF	TGTGCCAGCAGCTTATCTTTCGGGGGATTGGGCTACGAGCAGTACTTC
TRBV4-2	NA	NA	TRBJ1-4	CASSQQPPTNEKLFF	TGTGCCAGCAGCCAACAGCCCCCAACTAATGAAAAACTGTTTTTT
TRBV10-3	few	NA	TRBJ2-7	CAIRVPRDKSSYEQYF	TGTGCCATCAGAGTCCCCCGGGACAAAAGCTCCTACGAGCAGTACTTC
TRBV7-7	NA	TRBD2	TRBJ2-1	CASSPLAGGPYEQFF	TGTGCCAGCAGCCCTCTAGCGGGGGGGCCCTATGAGCAGTTCTTC
TRBV4-2	NA	TRBD2	TRBJ2-5	CASSQARLAGKETQYF	TGTGCCAGCAGCCAAGCTCGCCTAGCGGGAAAAGAGACCCAGTACTTC
TRBV7-9	NA	NA	TRBJ1-6	CASSLVLGSPLHF	TGTGCCAGCAGCTTAGTGCTTGGTTCACCCCTCCACTTT
TRBV6-1	NA	NA	TRBJ1-3	CASTDGVDGNTIYF	TGTGCCAGCACTGACGGGGTCGATGGAAACACCATATATTTT
TRBV12-3/TRBV12-4	few	TRBD1	TRBJ1-5	CASSFAGQNSNQPQHF	TGTGCCAGCAGTTTTGCGGGACAGAATAGCAATCAGCCCCAGCATTTT
TRBV5-6	few	NA	TRBJ2-3	CASSRRGPARDTQYF	TGTGCCAGCAGTCGGCGCGGCCCAGCCCGTGATACGCAGTATTTT
TRBV24-1	NA	TRBD1	TRBJ2-7	CATSDPPGQGYTYEQYF	TGTGCCACCAGTGATCCCCCCGGACAGGGTTATACCTACGAGCAGTACTTC
TRBV6-6	NA	NA	TRBJ2-7	CASRHSLSEQYF	TGTGCCAGCAGACATAGCCTAAGCGAGCAGTACTTC
TRBV7-8	NA	NA	TRBJ2-7	CASSLEANEQYF	TGTGCCAGCAGCTTAGAAGCGAACGAGCAGTACTTC
TRBV4-3	few	TRBD2	TRBJ2-7	CASSRVAGTYEQYF	TGCGCCAGCAGCCGAGTAGCGGGGACCTACGAGCAGTACTTC
TRBV4-3	NA	NA	TRBJ1-1	CASSQHWTDQVSEAFF	TGCGCCAGCAGCCAACACTGGACAGATCAAGTAAGTGAAGCTTTCTTT
TRBV12-3/TRBV12-4	NA	TRBD1	TRBJ1-3	CASTERGRVIGNTIYF	TGTGCCAGCACTGAAAGGGGGCGGGTGATTGGAAACACCATATATTTT
TRBV6-1	NA	NA	TRBJ2-3	CASCRGLHQDTQYF	TGTGCCAGCTGTCGGGGCCTACATCAGGATACGCAGTATTTT